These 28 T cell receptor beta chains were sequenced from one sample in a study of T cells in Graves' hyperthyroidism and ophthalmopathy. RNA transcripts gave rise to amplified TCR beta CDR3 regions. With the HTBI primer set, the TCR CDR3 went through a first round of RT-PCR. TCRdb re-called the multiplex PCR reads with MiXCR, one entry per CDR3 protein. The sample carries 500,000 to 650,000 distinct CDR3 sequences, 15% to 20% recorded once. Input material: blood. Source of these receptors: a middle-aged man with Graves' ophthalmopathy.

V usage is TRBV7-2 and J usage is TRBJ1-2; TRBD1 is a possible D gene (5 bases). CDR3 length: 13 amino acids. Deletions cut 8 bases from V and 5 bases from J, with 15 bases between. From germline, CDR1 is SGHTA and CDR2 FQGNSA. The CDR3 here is CASRVGTEYGYTF. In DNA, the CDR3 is TGTGCCAGCCGAGTCGGGACGGAGTATGGCTACACCTTC.

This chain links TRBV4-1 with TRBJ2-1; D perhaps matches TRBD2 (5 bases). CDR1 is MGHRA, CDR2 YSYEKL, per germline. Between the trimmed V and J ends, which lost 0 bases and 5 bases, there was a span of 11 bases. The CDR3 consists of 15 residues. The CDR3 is CASSQERAFNNEQFF. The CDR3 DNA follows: TGCGCCAGCAGCCAAGAGCGGGCCTTTAACAATGAGCAGTTCTTC.

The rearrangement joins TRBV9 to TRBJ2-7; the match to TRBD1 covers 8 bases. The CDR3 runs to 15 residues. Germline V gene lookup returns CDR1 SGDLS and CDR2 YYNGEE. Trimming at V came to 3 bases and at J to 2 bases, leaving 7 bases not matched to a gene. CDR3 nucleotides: TGTGCCAGCAGCGAGGGGGCAGGGGGCACCTACGAGCAGTACTTC. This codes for CASSEGAGGTYEQYF.

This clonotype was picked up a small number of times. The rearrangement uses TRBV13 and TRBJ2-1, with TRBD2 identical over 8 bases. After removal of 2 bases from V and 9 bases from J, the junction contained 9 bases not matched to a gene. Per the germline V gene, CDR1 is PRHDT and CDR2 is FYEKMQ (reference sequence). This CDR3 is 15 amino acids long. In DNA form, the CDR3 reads TGTGCCAGCAGCTTAATAGCGGGAAAATTGGGTGAGCAGTTCTTC. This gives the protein CASSLIAGKLGEQFF.

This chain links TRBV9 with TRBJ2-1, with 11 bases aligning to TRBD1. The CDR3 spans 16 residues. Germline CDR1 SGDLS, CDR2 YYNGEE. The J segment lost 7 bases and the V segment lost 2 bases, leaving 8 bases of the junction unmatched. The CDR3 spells CASSVLGDRGTNEQFF. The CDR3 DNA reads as TGTGCCAGCAGCGTCCTTGGGGACAGGGGGACAAATGAGCAGTTCTTC.

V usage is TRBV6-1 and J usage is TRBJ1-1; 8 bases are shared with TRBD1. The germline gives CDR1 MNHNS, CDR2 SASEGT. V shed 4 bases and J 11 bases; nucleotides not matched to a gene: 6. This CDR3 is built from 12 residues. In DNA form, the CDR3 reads TGTGCCAGCAGTGTACAGGGGGTTAAGGCTTTCTTT. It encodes CASSVQGVKAFF.

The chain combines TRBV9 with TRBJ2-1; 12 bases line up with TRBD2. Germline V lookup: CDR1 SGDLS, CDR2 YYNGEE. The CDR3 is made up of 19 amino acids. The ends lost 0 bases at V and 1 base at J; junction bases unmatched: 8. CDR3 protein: CASSVGLAGGWTSYNEQFF. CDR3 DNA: TGTGCCAGCAGCGTAGGGCTAGCGGGGGGGTGGACGTCCTACAATGAGCAGTTCTTC.

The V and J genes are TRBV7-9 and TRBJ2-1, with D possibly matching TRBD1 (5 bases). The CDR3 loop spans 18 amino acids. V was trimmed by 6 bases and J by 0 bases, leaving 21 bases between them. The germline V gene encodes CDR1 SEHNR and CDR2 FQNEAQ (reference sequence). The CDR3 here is CASSIGRGFHNSYNEQFF. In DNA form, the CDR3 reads TGTGCCAGCAGTATCGGAAGGGGTTTTCACAACTCCTACAATGAGCAGTTCTTC.

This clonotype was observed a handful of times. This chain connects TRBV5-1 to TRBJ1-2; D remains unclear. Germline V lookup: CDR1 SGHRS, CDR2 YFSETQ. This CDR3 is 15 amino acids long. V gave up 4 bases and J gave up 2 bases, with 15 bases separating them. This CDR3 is CASSLTLTKNYGYTF. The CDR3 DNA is TGCGCCAGCAGCCTCACTCTGACAAAGAACTATGGCTACACCTTC.

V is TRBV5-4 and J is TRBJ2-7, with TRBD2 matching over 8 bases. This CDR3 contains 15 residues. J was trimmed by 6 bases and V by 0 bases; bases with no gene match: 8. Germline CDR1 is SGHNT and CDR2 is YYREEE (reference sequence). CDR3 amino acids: CASSLGREAHREQYF. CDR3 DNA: TGTGCCAGCAGCTTGGGGCGGGAGGCACACCGCGAGCAGTACTTC.

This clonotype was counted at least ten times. The CDR3 loop reads CASSLGVGPEGYGYTF. CDR3 DNA sequence: TGTGCCAGCAGCTTAGGGGTGGGGCCGGAGGGGTATGGCTACACCTTC. J is TRBJ1-2 and V is TRBV11-2; maybe TRBD1 (5 bases). V lost 1 base to trimming and J lost 5 bases, with 17 bases between them. The CDR3 length is 16 residues. From germline, CDR1 is SGHAT and CDR2 FQNNGV.

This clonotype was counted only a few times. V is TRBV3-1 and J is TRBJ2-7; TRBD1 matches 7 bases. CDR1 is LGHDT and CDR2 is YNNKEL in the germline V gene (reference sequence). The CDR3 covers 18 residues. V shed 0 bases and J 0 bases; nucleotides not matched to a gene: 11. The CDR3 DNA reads TGTGCCAGCAGCCAAGAAGGGGGCGAAGGGATAAACTCCTACGAGCAGTACTTC. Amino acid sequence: CASSQEGGEGINSYEQYF.

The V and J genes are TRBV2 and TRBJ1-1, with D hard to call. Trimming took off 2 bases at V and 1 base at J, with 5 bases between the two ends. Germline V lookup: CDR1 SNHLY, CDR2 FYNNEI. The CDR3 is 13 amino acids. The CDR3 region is CASSEQWNTEAFF. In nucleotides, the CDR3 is TGTGCCAGCAGTGAACAGTGGAACACTGAAGCTTTCTTT.

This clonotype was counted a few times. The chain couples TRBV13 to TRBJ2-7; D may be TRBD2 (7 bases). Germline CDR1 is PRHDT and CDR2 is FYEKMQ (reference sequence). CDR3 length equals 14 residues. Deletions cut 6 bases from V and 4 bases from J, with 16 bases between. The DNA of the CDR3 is TGTGCCAGCAGGCCGTGGGGGGGGGCTTACGAGCAGTACTTC. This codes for CASRPWGGAYEQYF.

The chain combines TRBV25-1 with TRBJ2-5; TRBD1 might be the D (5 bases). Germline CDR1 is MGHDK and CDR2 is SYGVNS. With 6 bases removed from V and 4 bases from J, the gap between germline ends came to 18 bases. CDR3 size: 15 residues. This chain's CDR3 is CASSSPIGVGETQYF. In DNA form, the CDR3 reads TGTGCCAGCAGCTCCCCTATAGGGGTGGGAGAGACCCAGTACTTC.

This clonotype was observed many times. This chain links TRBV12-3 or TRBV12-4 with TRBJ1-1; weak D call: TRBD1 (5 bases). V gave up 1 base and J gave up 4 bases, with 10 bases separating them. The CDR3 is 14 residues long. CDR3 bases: TGTGCCAGCAGTTTAGTTCCAGGGAGCACTGAAGCTTTCTTT. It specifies CASSLVPGSTEAFF.

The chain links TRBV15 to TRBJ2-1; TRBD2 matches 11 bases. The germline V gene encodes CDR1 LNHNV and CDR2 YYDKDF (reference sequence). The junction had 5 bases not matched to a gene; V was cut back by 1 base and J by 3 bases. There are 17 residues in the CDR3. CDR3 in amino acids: CATSRGTSGSSYNEQFF. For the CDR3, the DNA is TGTGCCACCAGCAGAGGTACTAGCGGGAGTAGCTACAATGAGCAGTTCTTC.

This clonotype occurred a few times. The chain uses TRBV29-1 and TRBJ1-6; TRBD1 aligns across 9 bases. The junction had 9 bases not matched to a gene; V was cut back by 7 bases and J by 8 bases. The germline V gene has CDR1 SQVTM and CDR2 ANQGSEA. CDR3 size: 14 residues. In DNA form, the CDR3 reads TGCAGCGCTGCTATAACAGGGGGCGATTCACCCCTCCACTTT. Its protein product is CSAAITGGDSPLHF.

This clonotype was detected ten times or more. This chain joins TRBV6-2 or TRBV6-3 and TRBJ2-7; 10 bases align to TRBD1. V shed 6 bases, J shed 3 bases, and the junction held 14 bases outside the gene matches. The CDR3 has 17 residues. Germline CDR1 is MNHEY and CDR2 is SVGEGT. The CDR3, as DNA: TGTGCCAGCAGCCGTCCCATTGACAGGGGGCTCCTCTACGAGCAGTACTTC. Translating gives CASSRPIDRGLLYEQYF.

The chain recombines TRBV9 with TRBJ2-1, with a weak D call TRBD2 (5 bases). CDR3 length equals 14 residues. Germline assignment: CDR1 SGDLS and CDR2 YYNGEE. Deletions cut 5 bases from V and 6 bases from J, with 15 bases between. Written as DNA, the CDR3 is TGTGCCAGCAGGGCAGAGAGCGGTATCAATGAGCAGTTCTTC. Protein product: CASRAESGINEQFF.

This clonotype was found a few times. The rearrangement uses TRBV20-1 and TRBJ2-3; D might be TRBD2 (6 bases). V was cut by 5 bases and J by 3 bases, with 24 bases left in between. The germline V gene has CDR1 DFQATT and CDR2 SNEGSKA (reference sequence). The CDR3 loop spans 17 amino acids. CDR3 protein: CSAPLGAPTSRTDTQYF. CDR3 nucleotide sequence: TGCAGTGCTCCCCTCGGGGCACCGACTAGTCGAACAGATACGCAGTATTTT.

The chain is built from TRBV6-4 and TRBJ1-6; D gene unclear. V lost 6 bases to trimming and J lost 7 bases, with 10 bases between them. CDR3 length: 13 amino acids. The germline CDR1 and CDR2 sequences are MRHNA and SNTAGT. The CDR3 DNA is TGTGCCAGCAGCCAAATGGCCAATTCACCCCTCCACTTT. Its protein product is CASSQMANSPLHF.

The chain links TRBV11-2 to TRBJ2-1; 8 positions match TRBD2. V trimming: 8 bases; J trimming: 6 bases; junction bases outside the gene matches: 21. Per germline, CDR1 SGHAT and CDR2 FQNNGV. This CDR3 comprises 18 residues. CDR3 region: CASGYPPTGTSPANEQFF. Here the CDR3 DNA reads TGTGCCAGCGGATACCCCCCTACCGGGACTAGTCCCGCCAATGAGCAGTTCTTC.

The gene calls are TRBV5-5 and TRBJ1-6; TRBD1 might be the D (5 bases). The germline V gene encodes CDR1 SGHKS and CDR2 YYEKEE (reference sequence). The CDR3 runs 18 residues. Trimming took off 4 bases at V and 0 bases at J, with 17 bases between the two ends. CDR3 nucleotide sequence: TGTGCCAGCAGCCGAGCAGGGACCCCGAGCTCCTATAATTCACCCCTCCACTTT. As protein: CASSRAGTPSSYNSPLHF.

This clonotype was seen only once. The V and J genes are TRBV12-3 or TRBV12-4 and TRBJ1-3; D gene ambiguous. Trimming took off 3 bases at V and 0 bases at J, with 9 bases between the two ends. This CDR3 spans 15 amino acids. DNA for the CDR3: TGTGCCAGCAGTTTCGGGTATCCCTCTGGAAACACCATATATTTT. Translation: CASSFGYPSGNTIYF.

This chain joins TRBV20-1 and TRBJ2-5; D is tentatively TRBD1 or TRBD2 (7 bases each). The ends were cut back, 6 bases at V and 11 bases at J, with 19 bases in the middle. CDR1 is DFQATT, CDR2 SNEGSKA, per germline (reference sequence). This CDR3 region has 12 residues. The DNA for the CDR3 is TGCAGTGCCACCCCAGGGGGGGGGGCACAGTACTTC. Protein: CSATPGGGAQYF.

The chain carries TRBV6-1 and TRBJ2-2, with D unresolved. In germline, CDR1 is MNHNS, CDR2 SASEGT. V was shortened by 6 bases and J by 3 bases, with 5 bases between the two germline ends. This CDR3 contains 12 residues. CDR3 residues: CASRKDTGELFF. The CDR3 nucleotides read TGTGCCAGCAGGAAAGACACCGGGGAGCTGTTTTTT.

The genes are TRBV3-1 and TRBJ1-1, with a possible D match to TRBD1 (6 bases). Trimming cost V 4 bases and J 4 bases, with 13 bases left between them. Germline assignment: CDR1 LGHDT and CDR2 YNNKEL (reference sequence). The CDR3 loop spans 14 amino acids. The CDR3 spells CASSPRTDGTEAFF. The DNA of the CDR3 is TGTGCCAGCAGCCCAAGGACAGATGGCACTGAAGCTTTCTTT. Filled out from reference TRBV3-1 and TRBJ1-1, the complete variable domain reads DTAVSQTPKYLVTQMGNDKSIKCEQNLGHDTMYWYKQDSKKFLKIMFSYNNKELIINETVPNRFSPKSPDKAHLNLHINSLELGDSAVYFCASSPRTDGTEAFFGQGTRLTVV.